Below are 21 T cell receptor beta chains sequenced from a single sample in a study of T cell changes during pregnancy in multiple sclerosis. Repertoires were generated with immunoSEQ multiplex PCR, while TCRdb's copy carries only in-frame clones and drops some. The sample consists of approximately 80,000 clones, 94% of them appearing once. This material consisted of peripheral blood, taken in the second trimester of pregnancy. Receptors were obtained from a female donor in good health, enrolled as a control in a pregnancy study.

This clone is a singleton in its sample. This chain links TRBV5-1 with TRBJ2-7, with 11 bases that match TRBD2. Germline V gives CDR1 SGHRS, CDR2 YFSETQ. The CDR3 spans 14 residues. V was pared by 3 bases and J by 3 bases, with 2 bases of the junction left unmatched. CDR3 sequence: CASSSGTSGYEQYF. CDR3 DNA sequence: TGCGCCAGCAGCTCCGGGACTAGCGGCTACGAGCAGTACTTC.

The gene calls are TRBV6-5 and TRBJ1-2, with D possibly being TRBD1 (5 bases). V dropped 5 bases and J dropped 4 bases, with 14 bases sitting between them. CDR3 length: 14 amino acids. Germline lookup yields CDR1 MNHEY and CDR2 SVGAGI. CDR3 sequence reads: CASSREGATYGYTF. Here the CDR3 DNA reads TGTGCCAGCAGTCGAGAAGGGGCGACCTATGGCTACACCTTC.

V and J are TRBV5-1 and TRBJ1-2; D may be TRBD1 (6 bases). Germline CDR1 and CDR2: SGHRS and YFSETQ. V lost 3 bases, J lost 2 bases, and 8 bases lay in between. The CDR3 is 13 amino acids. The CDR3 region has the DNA TGCGCCAGCAGCTGGGACACCAACTATGGCTACACCTTC. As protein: CASSWDTNYGYTF. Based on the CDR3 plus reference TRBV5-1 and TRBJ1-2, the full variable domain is KAGVTQTPRYLIKTRGQQVTLSCSPISGHRSVSWYQQTPGQGLQFLFEYFSETQRNKGNFPGRFSGRQFSNSRSEMNVSTLELGDSALYLCASSWDTNYGYTFGSGTRLTVV.

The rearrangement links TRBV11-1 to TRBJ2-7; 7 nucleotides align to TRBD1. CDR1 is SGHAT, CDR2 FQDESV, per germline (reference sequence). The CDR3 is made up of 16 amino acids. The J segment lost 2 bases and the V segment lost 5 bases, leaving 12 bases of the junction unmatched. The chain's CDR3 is CASSPLSRDSTYEQYF. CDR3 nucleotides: TGTGCCAGCAGCCCCCTCAGCCGGGACAGTACCTACGAGCAGTACTTC.

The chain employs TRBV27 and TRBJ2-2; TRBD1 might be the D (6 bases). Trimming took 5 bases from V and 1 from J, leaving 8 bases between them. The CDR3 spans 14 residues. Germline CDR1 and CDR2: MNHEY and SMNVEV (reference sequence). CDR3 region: CASSTRGNTGELFF. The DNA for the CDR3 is TGTGCCAGCAGTACCAGGGGGAACACCGGGGAGCTGTTTTTT.

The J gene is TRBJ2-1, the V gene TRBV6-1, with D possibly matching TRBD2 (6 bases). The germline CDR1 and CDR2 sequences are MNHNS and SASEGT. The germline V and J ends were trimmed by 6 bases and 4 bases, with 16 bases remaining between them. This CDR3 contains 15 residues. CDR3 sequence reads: CASSPMGGTYNEQFF. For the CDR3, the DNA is TGTGCCAGCAGCCCCATGGGGGGTACGTACAATGAGCAGTTCTTC.

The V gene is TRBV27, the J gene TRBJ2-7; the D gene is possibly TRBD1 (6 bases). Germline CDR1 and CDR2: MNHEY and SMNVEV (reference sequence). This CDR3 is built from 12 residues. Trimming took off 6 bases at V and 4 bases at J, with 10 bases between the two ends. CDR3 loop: CASSRTGYEQYF. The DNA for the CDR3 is TGTGCCAGCAGCCGAACAGGGTACGAGCAGTACTTC.

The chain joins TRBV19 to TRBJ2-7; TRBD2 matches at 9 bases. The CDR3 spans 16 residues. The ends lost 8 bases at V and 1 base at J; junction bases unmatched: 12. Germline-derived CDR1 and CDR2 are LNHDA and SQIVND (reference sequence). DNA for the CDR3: TGTGCCAGTGCCGCTAGCGGGATCCTGGGGTCCTACGAGCAGTACTTC. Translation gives CASAASGILGSYEQYF.

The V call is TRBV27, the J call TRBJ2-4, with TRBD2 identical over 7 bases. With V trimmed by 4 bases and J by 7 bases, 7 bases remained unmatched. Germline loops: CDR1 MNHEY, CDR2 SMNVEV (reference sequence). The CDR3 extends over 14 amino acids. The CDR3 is CASSSTSPRNIQYF. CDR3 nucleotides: TGTGCCAGCAGTTCGACTAGCCCCAGGAACATTCAGTACTTC.

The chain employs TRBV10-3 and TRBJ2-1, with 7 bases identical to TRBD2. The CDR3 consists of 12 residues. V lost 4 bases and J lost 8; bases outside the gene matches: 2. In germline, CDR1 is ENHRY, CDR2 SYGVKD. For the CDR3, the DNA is TGTGCCATCAGTGTACGGGGGGATGAGCAGTTCTTC. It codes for CAISVRGDEQFF.

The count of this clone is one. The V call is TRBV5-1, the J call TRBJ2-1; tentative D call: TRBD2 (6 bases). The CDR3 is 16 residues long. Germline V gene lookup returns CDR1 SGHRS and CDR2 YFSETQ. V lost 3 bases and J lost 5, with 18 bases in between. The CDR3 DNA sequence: TGCGCCAGCAGCTGGGGATCCGAGGGAGGTCACAATGAGCAGTTCTTC. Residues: CASSWGSEGGHNEQFF.

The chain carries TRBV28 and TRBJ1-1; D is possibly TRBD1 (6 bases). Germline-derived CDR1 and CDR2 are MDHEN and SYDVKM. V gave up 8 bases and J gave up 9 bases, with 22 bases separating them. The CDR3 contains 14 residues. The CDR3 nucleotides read TGTGCCAGCGAGATTGGGGGCGGGTCTTCAAAAGCTTTCTTT. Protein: CASEIGGGSSKAFF.

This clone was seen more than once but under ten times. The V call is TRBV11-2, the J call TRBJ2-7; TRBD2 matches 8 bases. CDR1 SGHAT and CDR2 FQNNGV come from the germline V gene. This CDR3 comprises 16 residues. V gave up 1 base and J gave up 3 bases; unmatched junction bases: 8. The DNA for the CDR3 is TGTGCCAGCAGCTTAGGCCTAGCGGGCCCCAACTACGAGCAGTACTTC. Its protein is CASSLGLAGPNYEQYF.

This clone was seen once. The CDR3 sequence: CASSVRLYGVSNQPQHF. The DNA of the CDR3 is TGTGCCAGCAGTGTACGACTGTACGGAGTAAGCAATCAGCCCCAGCATTTT. The chain recombines TRBV6-4 with TRBJ1-5; no reliable D call. The CDR3 has 17 residues. V dropped 4 bases and J dropped 1 base, with 17 bases sitting between them. CDR1 is MRHNA and CDR2 is SNTAGT in the germline V gene.

The CDR3 coding sequence is TGTGCCAGCAGCCTAGGGACTAGCGGCCCCTACGAGCAGTACTTC. This gives the protein CASSLGTSGPYEQYF. The chain couples TRBV11-2 to TRBJ2-7, with 11 bases identical to TRBD2. Germline V lookup: CDR1 SGHAT, CDR2 FQNNGV. The CDR3 contains 15 residues. V gave up 5 bases and J gave up 2 bases; unmatched junction bases: 5.

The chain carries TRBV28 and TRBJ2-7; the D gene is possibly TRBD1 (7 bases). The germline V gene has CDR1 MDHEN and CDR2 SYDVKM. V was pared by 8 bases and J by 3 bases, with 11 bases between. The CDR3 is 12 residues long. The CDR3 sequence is CASQGGLYEQYF. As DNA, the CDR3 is TGTGCCAGCCAGGGGGGACTCTACGAGCAGTACTTC.

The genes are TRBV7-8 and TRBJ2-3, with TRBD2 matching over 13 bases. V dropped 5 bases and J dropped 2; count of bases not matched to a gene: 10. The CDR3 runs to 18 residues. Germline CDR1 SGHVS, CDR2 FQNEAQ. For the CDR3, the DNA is TGTGCCAGCAGCCCCAGGGCCGGGACTAGCGGGAACACAGATACGCAGTATTTT. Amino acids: CASSPRAGTSGNTDTQYF. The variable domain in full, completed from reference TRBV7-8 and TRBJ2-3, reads GAGVSQSPRYKVAKRGQDVALRCDPISGHVSLFWYQQALGQGPEFLTYFQNEAQLDKSGLPSDRFFAERPEGSVSTLKIQRTQQEDSAVYLCASSPRAGTSGNTDTQYFGPGTRLTVL.

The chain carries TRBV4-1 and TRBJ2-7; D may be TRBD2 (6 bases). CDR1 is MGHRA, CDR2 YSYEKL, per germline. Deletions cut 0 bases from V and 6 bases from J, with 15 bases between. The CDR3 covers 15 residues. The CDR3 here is CASSQDGGTSGEQYF. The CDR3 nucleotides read TGCGCCAGCAGCCAAGACGGCGGGACCAGTGGCGAGCAGTACTTC.

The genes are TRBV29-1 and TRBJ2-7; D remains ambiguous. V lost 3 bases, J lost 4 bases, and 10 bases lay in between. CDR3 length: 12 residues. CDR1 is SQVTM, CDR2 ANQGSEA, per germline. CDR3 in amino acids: CSVEMANYEQYF. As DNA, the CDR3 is TGCAGCGTTGAGATGGCAAATTACGAGCAGTACTTC.

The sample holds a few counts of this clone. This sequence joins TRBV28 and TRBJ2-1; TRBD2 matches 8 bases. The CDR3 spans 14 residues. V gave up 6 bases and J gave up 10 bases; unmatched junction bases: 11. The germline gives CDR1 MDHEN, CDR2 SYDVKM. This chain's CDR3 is CASRPTGLVQEQFF. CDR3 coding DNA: TGTGCCAGCAGACCTACGGGACTAGTCCAGGAGCAGTTCTTC.

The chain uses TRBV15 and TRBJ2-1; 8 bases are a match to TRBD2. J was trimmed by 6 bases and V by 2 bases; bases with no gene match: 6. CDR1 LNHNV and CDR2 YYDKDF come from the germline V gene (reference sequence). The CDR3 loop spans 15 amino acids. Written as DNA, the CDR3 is TGTGCCACCAGCAGACGAGCGGGAGTACTCAATGAGCAGTTCTTC. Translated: CATSRRAGVLNEQFF.